This T cell receptor beta chain was retrieved from a study of blood T cells in healthy people across ages. Then a second PCR, running about 6 to 12 cycles, was carried out with a sample-barcoded 5' primer and a J-beta primer mix. TCRdb re-derived calls from the 5' RACE reads in MiXCR, one entry per CDR3 protein. In the table there are 800,000 to 900,000 distinct CDR3 sequences, under 80% of which are singletons. CDR3 size: 13 residues. Germline V gene lookup returns CDR1 SGDLS and CDR2 YYNGEE. V was cut by 0 bases and J by 8 bases, with 12 bases left in between. The clonotype comes from a man aged 25-45 years in good health. The source material was blood. The V and J genes are TRBV9 and TRBJ2-7; weak D call: TRBD1 (6 bases). The CDR3 sequence: CASSVDQGRKQYF. The CDR3 region has the DNA TGTGCCAGCAGCGTAGATCAGGGGCGGAAGCAGTACTTC.